These 21 T cell receptor beta chains share one sample of origin, sequenced in a study of technical replicates of blood from several donors. Some clones are missing from TCRdb's copy, which holds only in-frame ones; the method was immunoSEQ multiplex PCR. The profile shows some 60,000 clones, roughly 90% of them singletons. The material sequenced was PBMCs. Every receptor here comes from a human donor in good health. Some clones in this sample may be carry-over from other donors' samples.

The rearrangement uses TRBV19 and TRBJ1-1; D gene ambiguous. Trimming took off 6 bases at V and 1 base at J, with 9 bases between the two ends. Germline CDR1 and CDR2: LNHDA and SQIVND (reference sequence). The CDR3 sequence is 13 residues long. This CDR3 reads CASSPVRNTEAFF. The CDR3 DNA reads TGTGCCAGTAGCCCGGTCCGGAACACTGAAGCTTTCTTT.

The rearrangement uses TRBV30 and TRBJ1-2, with a possible D match to TRBD1 (6 bases). Germline V gene data show CDR1 as GTSNPN and CDR2 as SVGIG (reference sequence). CDR3 length equals 12 residues. Trimming removed 4 bases at V and 8 bases at J, with 14 bases between. The CDR3 DNA is TGTGCCTGGACCGGGGGGGGCAAAGGCTACACCTTC. It translates to CAWTGGGKGYTF.

The chain links TRBV29-1 to TRBJ1-2; D may be TRBD1 (5 bases). Germline V lookup: CDR1 SQVTM, CDR2 ANQGSEA. V was trimmed by 6 bases and J by 4 bases, leaving 15 bases between them. This CDR3 contains 13 residues. In DNA form, the CDR3 reads TGCAGCGTCCACCCATCAGGGTTCTATGGCTACACCTTC. Encoded protein: CSVHPSGFYGYTF. Full variable domain (outside the CDR3, taken from reference TRBV29-1 and TRBJ1-2): SAVISQKPSRDICQRGTSLTIQCQVDSQVTMMFWYRQQPGQSLTLIATANQGSEATYESGFVIDKFPISRPNLTFSTLTVSNMSPEDSSIYLCSVHPSGFYGYTFGSGTRLTVV.

The genes are TRBV9 and TRBJ1-2; possible D gene TRBD1, 5 bases. The CDR3 has 13 amino acids. V shed 0 bases and J shed 6 bases, with 9 bases lying between them. CDR1 SGDLS and CDR2 YYNGEE come from the germline V gene. The DNA of the CDR3 is TGTGCCAGCAGCGTAGCTCCACAGGATGGCTACACCTTC. Its protein is CASSVAPQDGYTF. Together with reference TRBV9 and TRBJ1-2, the CDR3 gives the full variable domain: DSGVTQTPKHLITATGQRVTLRCSPRSGDLSVYWYQQSLDQGLQFLIQYYNGEERAKGNILERFSAQQFPDLHSELNLSSLELGDSALYFCASSVAPQDGYTFGSGTRLTVV.

The J gene is TRBJ2-5, the V gene TRBV6-5, with D maybe TRBD2 (5 bases). CDR3 length: 15 amino acids. The V gene lost 0 bases and the J gene lost 5 bases, with 13 bases spanning the gap. The germline V gene encodes CDR1 MNHEY and CDR2 SVGAGI. The CDR3 nucleotides read TGTGCCAGCAGTTACTCGAACGGGGTTGGCGAGACCCAGTACTTC. It is translated as CASSYSNGVGETQYF.

The sample holds a few counts of this clone. The chain is built from TRBV5-6 and TRBJ1-1, with D uncertain. Germline V gives CDR1 SGHDT, CDR2 YYEEEE. The CDR3 loop spans 14 amino acids. Trimming removed 4 bases from V and 1 base from J, with 11 bases in between. The CDR3 DNA sequence: TGTGCCAGCAGCAGAGATCCCGGGAACACTGAAGCTTTCTTT. Protein sequence: CASSRDPGNTEAFF.

J is TRBJ1-1 and V is TRBV4-2, with TRBD1 matching 8 bases. Germline V CDR1 and CDR2: LGHNA, YNFKEQ. This CDR3 contains 17 residues. J gave up 5 bases and V 1 base, and 12 bases lay outside the gene matches. CDR3 sequence (DNA): TGTGCCAGCAGCCAAGGGTCCGAGGGCAGGGGGCAAACTGAAGCTTTCTTT. Protein product: CASSQGSEGRGQTEAFF.

Of note for this clone: One end of the junction varies from germline; a read error may be responsible. The chain has TRBV11-3 and TRBJ2-1, with 10 bases aligning to TRBD1. This CDR3 comprises 14 residues. Looked up from germline, CDR1 is SGHNT and CDR2 is YENEEA. The CDR3 bases are TGTGCCCGCAGCGGACAGGGGGGCTACAATGAGCAGTTCTTC. Translating it yields CARSGQGGYNEQFF.

The gene calls are TRBV11-2 and TRBJ2-3, with TRBD1 identical over 8 bases. CDR1 and CDR2 (germline): SGHAT, FQNNGV. J was trimmed by 6 bases and V by 6 bases; bases with no gene match: 20. CDR3 length: 18 residues. DNA of the CDR3: TGTGCCAGCAGTACCTTTGGTGGGACAGGAATATCGGGGGATACGCAGTATTTT. Encoded protein: CASSTFGGTGISGDTQYF.

The chain carries TRBV4-3 and TRBJ1-2; 9 bases are a match to TRBD1. Germline loops: CDR1 LGHNA, CDR2 YSLEER. The length of the CDR3 is 14 residues. Trimming removed 3 bases from V and 8 bases from J; junction bases left unmatched: 7. The CDR3 loop reads CASSQTRTGAGYTF. In DNA, the CDR3 is TGCGCCAGCAGCCAGACTCGGACAGGGGCGGGCTACACCTTC.

V gene TRBV27 combines with J gene TRBJ2-7, with 7 nucleotides matching TRBD2. J lost 9 bases, V lost 7 bases, and 9 bases had no gene match. Germline CDR1 reads MNHEY; CDR2 reads SMNVEV (reference sequence). The CDR3 spans 12 residues. Here the CDR3 reads CASIGAGMVQYF. CDR3 in DNA: TGTGCCAGCATAGGAGCGGGGATGGTGCAGTACTTC.

V usage is TRBV5-5 and J usage is TRBJ2-7, with D possibly TRBD1 on 6 matching bases. This CDR3 comprises 20 residues. Germline-derived CDR1 and CDR2 are SGHKS and YYEKEE (reference sequence). V was cut by 1 base and J by 1 base, with 27 bases left in between. The CDR3 bases are TGTGCCAGCAGCTTGTTCCCTCTTGGGACAAGAAATAAGGATTCCTACGAGCAGTACTTC. Translating it yields CASSLFPLGTRNKDSYEQYF.

This clone was observed a few times. CDR3 in amino acids: CAWTQGSGNQPQHF. CDR3 coding DNA: TGTGCCTGGACCCAGGGAAGTGGCAATCAGCCCCAGCATTTT. The V and J genes are TRBV30 and TRBJ1-5; possible D gene TRBD1, 5 bases. The V and J ends lost 4 bases and 2 bases respectively, with 12 bases between them. The CDR3 sequence is 14 residues long. Looked up from germline, CDR1 is GTSNPN and CDR2 is SVGIG (reference sequence).

The V and J genes are TRBV7-2 and TRBJ2-2; the match to TRBD2 covers 8 bases. The germline V gene has CDR1 SGHTA and CDR2 FQGNSA. This CDR3 has 15 amino acids. V lost 4 bases, J lost 2 bases, and 3 bases stayed unmatched. As DNA, the CDR3 is TGTGCCAGCAGCTCGGGGGGGCCAAACACCGGGGAGCTGTTTTTT. Its translation: CASSSGGPNTGELFF.

V and J are TRBV11-2 and TRBJ1-1; 7 nucleotides line up with TRBD1. The CDR3 has 15 residues. V was pared by 5 bases and J by 1 base, with 7 bases of the junction left unmatched. The V gene's germline CDR1 is SGHAT and CDR2 FQNNGV. The CDR3 DNA sequence: TGTGCCAGCAGCACACAGACAGGGAAGAACACTGAAGCTTTCTTT. Its protein product is CASSTQTGKNTEAFF.

The rearrangement joins TRBV5-1 to TRBJ2-5; TRBD1 agrees at 10 bases. The CDR3 sequence is 16 residues long. V shed 0 bases, J shed 2 bases, and the junction held 4 bases outside the gene matches. Germline V lookup: CDR1 SGHRS, CDR2 YFSETQ. The CDR3 loop reads CASSLVGQGVQETQYF. CDR3 nucleotides: TGCGCCAGCAGCTTGGTCGGACAGGGGGTTCAAGAGACCCAGTACTTC.

The V call is TRBV27, the J call TRBJ2-3; D call uncertain. The CDR3 has 13 residues. CDR1 and CDR2 (germline): MNHEY, SMNVEV (reference sequence). V was pared by 5 bases and J by 1 base, with 7 bases between. In nucleotides, the CDR3 is TGTGCCAGCAGTATAGCTGGCACAGATACGCAGTATTTT. As protein: CASSIAGTDTQYF.

This chain links TRBV7-2 with TRBJ1-5, with 11 nucleotides matching TRBD1. V trimming: 4 bases; J trimming: 7 bases; junction bases outside the gene matches: 6. Per germline, CDR1 SGHTA and CDR2 FQGNSA. The CDR3 contains 15 residues. CDR3 residues: CASSSWTGGFQPQHF. The CDR3 region has the DNA TGTGCCAGCAGCTCCTGGACAGGGGGCTTCCAGCCCCAGCATTTT.

The chain uses TRBV7-6 and TRBJ2-7; D unresolved. The CDR3 runs to 15 residues. Germline V gene data show CDR1 as SGHVS and CDR2 as FNYEAQ. V was pared by 1 base and J by 2 bases, with 12 bases between. CDR3 amino acids: CASSLESGITYEQYF. As DNA, the CDR3 is TGTGCCAGCAGCTTAGAGTCAGGTATTACCTACGAGCAGTACTTC.

This chain uses TRBV25-1 with TRBJ1-4, with D possibly TRBD1 on 5 matching bases. CDR3 length equals 15 residues. The ends were cut back, 5 bases at V and 5 bases at J, with 15 bases in the middle. CDR1 MGHDK and CDR2 SYGVNS come from the germline V gene. CDR3 in amino acids: CASSRLGGGNEKLFF. In DNA form, the CDR3 reads TGTGCCAGCAGTCGGCTTGGGGGGGGAAATGAAAAACTGTTTTTT.

The V call is TRBV5-4, the J call TRBJ1-6; D call uncertain. The CDR3 spans 14 residues. V dropped 1 base and J dropped 7 bases, with 9 bases sitting between them. In germline, CDR1 is SGHNT, CDR2 YYREEE (reference sequence). The CDR3: CASSLSQANSPLHF. CDR3 bases: TGTGCCAGCAGCTTGAGTCAGGCAAATTCACCCCTCCACTTT.